This T cell receptor beta chain comes out of a study of T-cell reconstitution after alpha-beta-depleted transplantation in children. Overall study results and limits: Expanded clones from the graft, numbering several hundred, reportedly supplied alpha-beta T cells about two months after transplant. Day-60 TCRbeta diversity that was high in some patients was derived from surviving recipient T cells and thymic progenitors. T-cell numbers and diversity, one year after transplant, stemmed largely from T cells that were newly produced.

As to this clonotype: As yet, its antigen is unknown.

Researchers prepared the TCRbeta library using unique molecular identifiers, the study reports. TCRdb used MiXCR to reprocess the PCR reads, holding one entry per CDR3 protein. Of about 580,000 distinct CDR3 sequences in the sample, 20% to 25% were seen once. The germline V and J ends were trimmed by 5 bases and 12 bases, with 19 bases remaining between them. This CDR3 is built from 14 residues. Per the germline V gene, CDR1 is MDHEN and CDR2 is SYDVKM. Here the sequenced sample was PBMCs, mostly from graft donor cells, taken 360 days after TCRalphabeta/CD19-depleted stem cell transplant. The J gene is TRBJ1-4, the V gene TRBV28; the D is unclear. This TCR came from a boy less than two years old who had a stem cell transplant for acute myeloid leukemia, so the T cells may come from the graft donor. The CDR3: CASSAAGRSRELFF. The CDR3 DNA follows: TGTGCCAGCAGTGCCGCAGGCCGCTCCCGCGAACTGTTTTTT.